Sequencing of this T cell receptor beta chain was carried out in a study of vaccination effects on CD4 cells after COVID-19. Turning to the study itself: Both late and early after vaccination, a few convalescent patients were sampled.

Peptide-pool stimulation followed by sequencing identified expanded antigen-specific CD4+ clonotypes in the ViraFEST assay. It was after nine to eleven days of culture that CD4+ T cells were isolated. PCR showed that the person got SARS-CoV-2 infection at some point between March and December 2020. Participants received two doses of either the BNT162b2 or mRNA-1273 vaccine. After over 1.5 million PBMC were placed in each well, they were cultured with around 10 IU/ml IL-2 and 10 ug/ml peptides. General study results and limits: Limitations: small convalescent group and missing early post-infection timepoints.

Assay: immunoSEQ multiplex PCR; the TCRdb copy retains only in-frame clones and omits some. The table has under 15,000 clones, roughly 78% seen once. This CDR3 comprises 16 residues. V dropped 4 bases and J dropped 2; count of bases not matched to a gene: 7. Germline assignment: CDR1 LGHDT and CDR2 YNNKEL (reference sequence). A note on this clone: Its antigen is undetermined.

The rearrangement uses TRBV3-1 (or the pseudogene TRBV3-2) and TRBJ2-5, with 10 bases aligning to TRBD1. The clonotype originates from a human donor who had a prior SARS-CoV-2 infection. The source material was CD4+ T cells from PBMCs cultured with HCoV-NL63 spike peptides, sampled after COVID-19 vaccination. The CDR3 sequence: CASSLGTGVLQETQYF. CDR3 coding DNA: TGTGCCAGCAGCCTTGGGACAGGGGTTTTACAAGAGACCCAGTACTTC.